This T cell receptor beta chain was recorded in a study of cytotoxic CD8 clonotypes in ibrutinib-treated CLL. Libraries were prepared by immunoSEQ multiplex PCR; TCRdb keeps only in-frame clonotypes and omits some of them. The sample contains approximately 100,000 clones, approximately 77% of which appear only once. Germline lookup yields CDR1 LGHNA and CDR2 YSLEER. V was cut by 1 base and J by 6 bases, with 19 bases left in between. The CDR3 runs 17 residues. This clonotype was obtained from a human donor with chronic lymphocytic leukemia. Sequences were derived from PBMCs, sampled after 24 months of ibrutinib treatment. The V and J genes are TRBV4-3 and TRBJ2-1; maybe TRBD1 (6 bases). Written as DNA, the CDR3 is TGCGCCAGCAGCCAAGGGGGAAACAGGGTGGGATCCAATGAGCAGTTCTTC. It specifies CASSQGGNRVGSNEQFF.